Presented here are 16 T cell receptor beta chains from one specimen sequenced in a study of cytomegalovirus exposure and HLA in healthy donors. A multiplex PCR was run with 60 Vbeta primers and 13 Jbeta primers. Here immunoSEQ multiplex PCR was the method, and the copy in TCRdb shows in-frame clones only, minus some. Of about 160,000 clones in the sample, approximately 80% were seen once. The sequenced material came from PBMCs. These receptors originate from a man aged 25 to 40 in good health and CMV-seropositive.

The rearrangement links TRBV6-5 to TRBJ2-7; no reliable D call. This CDR3 has 13 residues. CDR1 is MNHEY, CDR2 SVGAGI, per germline. V was cut by 10 bases and J by 2 bases, with 15 bases left in between. The CDR3 nucleotides read TGTGCCACCTTGAGTCCCCGTGCCTACGAGCAGTACTTC. This gives the protein CATLSPRAYEQYF.

This sequence joins TRBV6-1 and TRBJ2-7; the D gene is possibly TRBD1 (6 bases). V shed 5 bases and J shed 2 bases, with 13 bases lying between them. Germline V gene lookup returns CDR1 MNHNS and CDR2 SASEGT. There are 14 residues in the CDR3. DNA of the CDR3: TGTGCCAGCAGTAAACAGGGCCACCCCTACGAGCAGTACTTC. Translation gives CASSKQGHPYEQYF.

The CDR3 region is CASSNQGLAGGPYNEQFF. The CDR3, as DNA: TGTGCCAGTAGTAACCAGGGACTAGCGGGGGGGCCCTACAATGAGCAGTTCTTC. This chain uses TRBV19 with TRBJ2-1, with 16 bases lining up with TRBD2. Germline CDR1 reads LNHDA; CDR2 reads SQIVND (reference sequence). V was pared by 4 bases and J by 2 bases, with 5 bases of the junction left unmatched. The length of the CDR3 is 18 residues.

This rearrangement joins TRBV11-3 to TRBJ2-3, with D possibly matching TRBD2 (6 bases). Germline CDR1 is SGHNT and CDR2 is YENEEA. This CDR3 region has 13 residues. Deletions cut 0 bases from V and 6 bases from J, with 7 bases between. The CDR3 nucleotides read TGTGCCAGCAGCTTAGAAGGGAGGGATACGCAGTATTTT. This codes for CASSLEGRDTQYF. Full variable domain (rest looked up from reference TRBV11-3 and TRBJ2-3): EAGVVQSPRYKIIEKKQPVAFWCNPISGHNTLYWYLQNLGQGPELLIRYENEEAVDDSQLPKDRFSAERLKGVDSTLKIQPAELGDSAVYLCASSLEGRDTQYFGPGTRLTVL.

The gene calls are TRBV28 and TRBJ2-7; TRBD1 matches 10 bases. The CDR3 sequence is 15 residues long. The ends lost 3 bases at V and 5 bases at J; junction bases unmatched: 7. The V gene's germline CDR1 is MDHEN and CDR2 SYDVKM. Written as DNA, the CDR3 is TGTGCCAGCAGTTTTACGGGACAGGGGCCCCACGAGCAGTACTTC. Amino acids: CASSFTGQGPHEQYF.

The genes are TRBV11-2 and TRBJ2-5, with 12 bases matching TRBD2. Germline values: CDR1 SGHAT, CDR2 FQNNGV. This CDR3 has 15 residues. Losses at the gene ends were 4 bases for V and 5 bases for J; bases not matched to a gene: 5. CDR3 coding DNA: TGTGCCAGCAGCTCTAGCGGGGGGGCTTTCGAGACCCAGTACTTC. Its protein is CASSSSGGAFETQYF.

The V gene is TRBV12-5, the J gene TRBJ1-3; D not certain. CDR1 and CDR2 (germline): LGHNT, FRNRAP. This CDR3 is built from 17 residues. V lost 0 bases to trimming and J lost 0 bases, with 12 bases between them. CDR3: CASGLVLVTGSGNTIYF. CDR3 DNA: TGTGCTAGTGGTTTGGTACTCGTGACGGGCTCTGGAAACACCATATATTTT.

This clone was counted only a few times. V is TRBV2 and J is TRBJ2-3; 8 nucleotides agree with TRBD1. The CDR3 spans 14 residues. CDR1 is SNHLY and CDR2 is FYNNEI in the germline V gene. The V and J ends lost 6 bases and 3 bases, in that order; junction bases with no gene match: 5. DNA of the CDR3: TGTGCCAGCAGCCCCAGACAGGGGACAGATACGCAGTATTTT. Translated: CASSPRQGTDTQYF.

This clone was detected only once. This chain links TRBV6-5 with TRBJ2-7; the D is unclear. Trimming shortened V by 0 bases and J by 2 bases, and 11 bases separated the two germline ends. This CDR3 is built from 15 residues. Germline CDR1 reads MNHEY; CDR2 reads SVGAGI. The CDR3 loop is CASSYSATPPYEQYF. As DNA, the CDR3 is TGTGCCAGCAGTTACTCTGCGACACCCCCCTACGAGCAGTACTTC.

This clone has a single count. V is TRBV7-8 and J is TRBJ1-2; TRBD1 might be the D (5 bases). Looked up from germline, CDR1 is SGHVS and CDR2 is FQNEAQ. The length of the CDR3 is 14 residues. Trimming took 3 bases from V and 6 from J, leaving 14 bases between them. The CDR3 here is CASSFEGRGDGYTF. As DNA, the CDR3 is TGTGCCAGCAGCTTTGAGGGGCGGGGTGATGGCTACACCTTC.

V usage is TRBV5-4 and J usage is TRBJ1-5, with D unresolved. CDR1 and CDR2 (germline): SGHNT, YYREEE (reference sequence). The CDR3 sequence is 11 residues long. Trimming removed 4 bases at V and 8 bases at J, with 7 bases between. This CDR3 is CASSLGEPQHF. The CDR3 bases are TGTGCCAGCAGCCTAGGAGAGCCCCAGCATTTT.

The chain joins TRBV5-4 to TRBJ1-6, with TRBD1 identical over 9 bases. Germline CDR1 SGHNT, CDR2 YYREEE (reference sequence). The CDR3 is 15 amino acids. Losses at the gene ends were 1 base for V and 8 bases for J; bases not matched to a gene: 4. CDR3 DNA: TGTGCCAGCAGCTTGAGGGACAGGGTTGATTCACCCCTCCACTTT. Amino acid sequence: CASSLRDRVDSPLHF.

This clone was found a few times. The chain carries TRBV4-3 and TRBJ1-5; possibly TRBD1 for D (6 bases). Trimming shortened V by 1 base and J by 5 bases, and 12 bases separated the two germline ends. The CDR3 loop spans 15 amino acids. Germline CDR1 and CDR2: LGHNA and YSLEER. In DNA form, the CDR3 reads TGCGCCAGCAGCCAAGGGACAGATCATTATCAGCCCCAGCATTTT. Residues: CASSQGTDHYQPQHF.

This chain links TRBV29-1 with TRBJ2-2; 8 nucleotides align to TRBD2. The CDR3 length is 15 residues. V trimming: 3 bases; J trimming: 4 bases; junction bases outside the gene matches: 7. Per the germline V gene, CDR1 is SQVTM and CDR2 is ANQGSEA. CDR3 loop: CSVDSAGAGTGELFF. CDR3 coding DNA: TGCAGCGTTGATTCAGCGGGGGCGGGCACCGGGGAGCTGTTTTTT.

This clone turned up a few times. V is TRBV27 and J is TRBJ2-7; 8 bases are a match to TRBD2. Germline values: CDR1 MNHEY, CDR2 SMNVEV (reference sequence). This CDR3 contains 15 residues. V lost 2 bases to trimming and J lost 5 bases; unmatched junction nucleotides: 8. The CDR3, as DNA: TGTGCCAGCAGTTTACGCGGGGGGCTTAGCCACGAGCAGTACTTC. Residues: CASSLRGGLSHEQYF.

This rearrangement joins TRBV29-1 to TRBJ2-1; D remains unclear. V was cut by 8 bases and J by 7 bases, with 15 bases left in between. This CDR3 region has 12 residues. CDR1 and CDR2 (germline): SQVTM, ANQGSEA. CDR3 in DNA: TGCAGCATAGCCCCGACGATGAATGAGCAGTTCTTC. Residues: CSIAPTMNEQFF.